This T cell receptor (beta chain) was sequenced during a study of T-cell reconstitution after alpha-beta-depleted transplantation in children. Study-wide points: Several hundred expanded graft clones reportedly gave rise to the alpha-beta T cells present about two months after transplant. From newly produced T cells came most of the T-cell counts and diversity one year after transplant. In some patients, recipient T cells and intrathymic progenitors surviving conditioning explained high day-60 diversity.

Unique molecular identifiers were incorporated during preparation of the TCRbeta library. TCRdb ran MiXCR on the PCR reads and lists one entry per CDR3 protein. The sample lists approximately 130,000 distinct CDR3 sequences, 9.5% to 10% occurring once. Regarding this clonotype: The antigen is not known. A much larger clone is a single base away; this may be a read error.

The CDR3 consists of 15 residues. CDR1 and CDR2 (germline): SGHAT, FQNNGV. The specimen comprised PBMCs, mostly from graft donor cells, sampled 180 days after TCRalphabeta/CD19-depleted stem cell transplant. The chain couples TRBV11-2 to TRBJ2-7, with D possibly matching TRBD1 (6 bases). The TCR was taken from a girl under two years old who had a stem cell transplant for combined immunodeficiency, so the T cells may come from the graft donor. The CDR3 is CSSSLDTGNLWEQYF. The CDR3 DNA sequence: TGTTCCAGCAGCTTAGATACAGGGAACCTTTGGGAGCAGTACTTC.